This T cell receptor beta chain comes out of a study of blood T cell repertoires in COVID-19. About the research overall: PBMCs, B-cell-depleted T cells, or T cells were the source of the cDNA or gDNA that made up the material.

Measured with immunoSEQ multiplex PCR; TCRdb has only the in-frame clones, and not every one. The sample includes 200,000 to 250,000 clones, around 80% of them seen just once. The CDR3 contains 14 residues. CDR1 and CDR2 from the germline V gene are LGHDT and YNNKEL (reference sequence). The V end lost 3 bases, the J end lost 8 bases, and 16 bases lay between the germline ends. The chain has TRBV3-1 (or the pseudogene TRBV3-2) and TRBJ1-2, with D possibly matching TRBD1 (5 bases). The clonotype comes from a woman at least 80 years old with COVID-19, enrolled during active disease. Sequencing input: peripheral blood. CDR3 bases: TGTGCCAGCAGCCACGACAGCCAAGGGATCGGCTACACCTTC. This codes for CASSHDSQGIGYTF.